Below, one T cell receptor beta chain is given with its context. The method was immunoSEQ multiplex PCR; TCRdb's version includes in-frame clones alone and lacks a portion of them. The data contain 150,000 to 200,000 clones, 87% of them singletons. The data were taken from a study of blood T cell repertoires in COVID-19. Overall study: Samples came from the United States, Italy and Spain, spanning acute and convalescent COVID-19. The analysed material was cDNA or gDNA that came from T cells, B-cell-depleted T cells, or PBMCs.

The germline V and J ends were trimmed by 3 bases and 8 bases, with 11 bases remaining between them. Germline V gene data show CDR1 as SGDLS and CDR2 as YYNGEE. This CDR3 comprises 12 residues. What was sequenced was peripheral blood. This clonotype originated in a woman aged 45-65 years with acute or convalescent COVID-19. The chain carries TRBV9 and TRBJ1-1, with D perhaps TRBD1 (6 bases). Here the CDR3 reads CASSAFGQEAFF. The CDR3 nucleotides read TGTGCCAGCAGCGCCTTCGGACAGGAAGCTTTCTTT. Filled out from reference TRBV9 and TRBJ1-1, the complete variable domain reads DSGVTQTPKHLITATGQRVTLRCSPRSGDLSVYWYQQSLDQGLQFLIQYYNGEERAKGNILERFSAQQFPDLHSELNLSSLELGDSALYFCASSAFGQEAFFGQGTRLTVV.